The 2 T cell receptor beta chains given below trace back to one sample, sequenced in a study of response to subunit inactivated influenza vaccine. TCRdb reanalysed the RT-PCR reads using MiXCR and keeps one entry per CDR3 protein. The table lists more than 450,000 distinct CDR3 sequences, roughly 10% of them singletons. The specimen was PBMCs from blood, collected on the day of vaccination. The receptor set was obtained from a man aged 50 or older who received an inactivated influenza vaccine.

This clonotype has at least ten counts. CDR3 sequence reads: CASSHSGLAGSDTQYF. Here the CDR3 DNA reads TGTGCCAGCAGCCACTCGGGACTTGCGGGATCGGATACGCAGTATTTT. V usage is TRBV6-5 and J usage is TRBJ2-3, with D possibly being TRBD2 (6 bases). Germline V gene sequence: CDR1 MNHEY, CDR2 SVGAGI. The V and J ends lost 6 bases and 6 bases respectively, with 22 bases between them. The CDR3 is 16 amino acids.

This clonotype appeared a few times. The gene calls are TRBV20-1 and TRBJ2-1; D may match TRBD1 or TRBD2 (5 bases each). Trimming pared 7 bases from V and 4 bases from J, leaving 17 bases between. This CDR3 has 14 amino acids. Germline V gene sequence: CDR1 DFQATT, CDR2 SNEGSKA (reference sequence). The DNA for the CDR3 is TGCAGTGGAAAAGAGTGGGACGCATACAATGAGCAGTTCTTC. Residues: CSGKEWDAYNEQFF.